This is a list of T cell receptor beta chains from one sample in a study of T cell responses to AZD1222 COVID-19 vaccine. Libraries were prepared by immunoSEQ multiplex PCR; TCRdb keeps only in-frame clonotypes and omits some of them. This table holds under 95,000 clones, around 90% found once. This sample comprised peripheral blood, obtained on day 0 of AZD1222 vaccination. These receptors were collected from an adult in good health. The CDR3 runs from the conserved cysteine through the conserved F or W.

v_call: TRBV7-6
j_call: TRBJ2-1
cdr3_aa: CASSLGGQGSNEQFF

v_call: TRBV7-6
j_call: TRBJ2-1
cdr3_aa: CASSQGGEYNEQFF

v_call: TRBV7-2
j_call: TRBJ1-2
cdr3_aa: CASSPSHGGSYTF

v_call: TRBV7-2
j_call: TRBJ1-4
cdr3_aa: CASSAYTGGEKLFF

v_call: TRBV12-3/TRBV12-4
j_call: TRBJ1-1
cdr3_aa: CASSFWVNTEAFF

v_call: TRBV5-1
j_call: TRBJ2-3
cdr3_aa: CASSPGGQFPDTQYF

v_call: TRBV18
j_call: TRBJ1-2
cdr3_aa: CASSPEPSPQYGYTF

v_call: TRBV7-3
j_call: TRBJ2-3
cdr3_aa: CASSLGGFTDTQYF

v_call: TRBV5-1
j_call: TRBJ1-6
cdr3_aa: CASSWQTEDNSPLHF

v_call: TRBV24-1
j_call: TRBJ2-1
cdr3_aa: CATSDLRGPVEQFF

v_call: TRBV4-1
j_call: TRBJ1-3
cdr3_aa: CASSQEGTGDLSGNTIYF

v_call: TRBV5-1
j_call: TRBJ2-5
cdr3_aa: CASSLVPGSQETQYF

v_call: TRBV14
j_call: TRBJ1-1
cdr3_aa: CASSQGGPTGAENTEAFF

v_call: TRBV29-1
j_call: TRBJ1-5
cdr3_aa: CSVEDRGTGGKAQHF

v_call: TRBV5-5
j_call: TRBJ1-2
cdr3_aa: CASSRGHNYGYTF

v_call: TRBV5-3
j_call: TRBJ2-7
cdr3_aa: CARSLSRENGYEQYF

v_call: TRBV7-7
j_call: TRBJ2-2
cdr3_aa: CASSLRGQTSGELFF

v_call: TRBV3-1/TRBV3-2
j_call: TRBJ1-3
cdr3_aa: CASSQETGRGNTIYF

v_call: TRBV4-1
j_call: TRBJ2-7
cdr3_aa: CASSPTGLGPYEQYF

v_call: TRBV2
j_call: TRBJ1-4
cdr3_aa: CASRGDRGMEKLFF

v_call: TRBV5-1
j_call: TRBJ1-2
cdr3_aa: CASSLGTGSGYTF

v_call: TRBV6-5
j_call: TRBJ1-5
cdr3_aa: CASRHDRAGNQPQHF

v_call: TRBV2
j_call: TRBJ2-3
cdr3_aa: CASRASGGAVNTQYF

v_call: TRBV7-9
j_call: TRBJ2-7
cdr3_aa: CASSSDPGATYEQYF

v_call: TRBV4-1
j_call: TRBJ1-2
cdr3_aa: CATNDRGRLGYTF

v_call: TRBV6-5
j_call: TRBJ2-7
cdr3_aa: CASSNGADGEQYF

v_call: TRBV19
j_call: TRBJ1-5
cdr3_aa: CASSHPGQRYNQPQHF

v_call: TRBV3-1/TRBV3-2
j_call: TRBJ1-4
cdr3_aa: CASTDGVTEKLFF

v_call: TRBV18
j_call: TRBJ1-5
cdr3_aa: CASSPPGTDTQPQHF

v_call: TRBV27
j_call: TRBJ1-2
cdr3_aa: CASSLGPITYGYTF

v_call: TRBV6-2/TRBV6-3
j_call: TRBJ1-5
cdr3_aa: CASSYEEGVGNQPQHF

v_call: TRBV30
j_call: TRBJ1-1
cdr3_aa: CAWSIPPGGTLAFF

v_call: TRBV9
j_call: TRBJ2-2
cdr3_aa: CASSVGGPTGELFF

v_call: TRBV7-2
j_call: TRBJ2-3
cdr3_aa: CASSPQSSTDTQYF

v_call: TRBV3-1/TRBV3-2
j_call: TRBJ2-7
cdr3_aa: CASSPGTGMNEQYF

v_call: TRBV28
j_call: TRBJ1-2
cdr3_aa: CASTLGVAGSSFNYGYTF

v_call: TRBV30
j_call: TRBJ1-6
cdr3_aa: CAWAPHDRGHFSPLHF

v_call: TRBV29-1
j_call: TRBJ2-2
cdr3_aa: CSVAGLSNTGELFF

v_call: TRBV7-9
j_call: TRBJ1-2
cdr3_aa: CASSRGRMRDYGYTF

v_call: TRBV6-2/TRBV6-3
j_call: TRBJ1-5
cdr3_aa: CASSYSGRGNSNQPQHF

v_call: TRBV27
j_call: TRBJ1-2
cdr3_aa: CASSLTDSNYGYTF

v_call: TRBV5-8
j_call: TRBJ2-2
cdr3_aa: CASSSREGTGELFF

v_call: TRBV15
j_call: TRBJ2-1
cdr3_aa: CATSRDYVTYNEQFF

v_call: TRBV3-1/TRBV3-2
j_call: TRBJ1-6
cdr3_aa: CASSRGAVYNSPLHF

v_call: TRBV6-6
j_call: TRBJ1-4
cdr3_aa: CASSYREKLFF

v_call: TRBV5-1
j_call: TRBJ2-1
cdr3_aa: CASSLGDRVSNNEQFF

v_call: TRBV19
j_call: TRBJ2-5
cdr3_aa: CASRRTGGIEETQYF

v_call: TRBV14
j_call: TRBJ2-7
cdr3_aa: CASSSRDRLRFQQYF

v_call: TRBV6-5
j_call: TRBJ1-2
cdr3_aa: CASSYSRGDYGYTF

v_call: TRBV11-2
j_call: TRBJ2-7
cdr3_aa: CASSLVGGTYEQYF

v_call: TRBV18
j_call: TRBJ1-2
cdr3_aa: CASSPDRNYGYTF

v_call: TRBV15
j_call: TRBJ1-5
cdr3_aa: CATGDWSNQPQHF

v_call: TRBV30
j_call: TRBJ1-1
cdr3_aa: CAWSVPGTPNTEAFF

v_call: TRBV9
j_call: TRBJ2-1
cdr3_aa: CASNTGETGHEQFF

v_call: TRBV19
j_call: TRBJ1-2
cdr3_aa: CASSASGQGAGYTF